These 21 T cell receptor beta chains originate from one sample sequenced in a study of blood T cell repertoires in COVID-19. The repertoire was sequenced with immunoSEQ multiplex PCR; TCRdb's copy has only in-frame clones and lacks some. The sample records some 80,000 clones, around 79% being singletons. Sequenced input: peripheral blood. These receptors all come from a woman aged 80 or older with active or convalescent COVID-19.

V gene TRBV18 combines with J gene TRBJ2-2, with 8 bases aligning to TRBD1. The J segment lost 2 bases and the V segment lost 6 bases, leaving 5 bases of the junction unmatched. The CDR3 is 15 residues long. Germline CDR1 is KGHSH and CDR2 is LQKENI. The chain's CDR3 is CASSLGQVNTGELFF. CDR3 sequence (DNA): TGTGCCAGCTCGCTGGGACAGGTTAACACCGGGGAGCTGTTTTTT.

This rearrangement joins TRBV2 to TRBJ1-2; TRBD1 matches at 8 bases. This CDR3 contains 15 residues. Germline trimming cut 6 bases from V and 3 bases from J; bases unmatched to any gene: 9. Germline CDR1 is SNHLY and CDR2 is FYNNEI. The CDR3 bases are TGTGCCAGCAGCGCCGACAGGGGATCCTACTATGGCTACACCTTC. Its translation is CASSADRGSYYGYTF.

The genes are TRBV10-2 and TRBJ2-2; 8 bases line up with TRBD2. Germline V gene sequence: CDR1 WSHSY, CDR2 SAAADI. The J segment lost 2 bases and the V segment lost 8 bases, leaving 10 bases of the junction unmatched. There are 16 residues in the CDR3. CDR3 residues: CASGGPGGPNTGELFF. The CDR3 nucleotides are TGCGCCAGCGGGGGGCCGGGGGGGCCTAACACCGGGGAGCTGTTTTTT.

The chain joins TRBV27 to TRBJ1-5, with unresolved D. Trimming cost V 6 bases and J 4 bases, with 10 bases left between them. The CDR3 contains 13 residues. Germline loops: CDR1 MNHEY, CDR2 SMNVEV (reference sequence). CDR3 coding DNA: TGTGCCAGCAGATTAAGAGAGAATCAGCCCCAGCATTTT. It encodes CASRLRENQPQHF.

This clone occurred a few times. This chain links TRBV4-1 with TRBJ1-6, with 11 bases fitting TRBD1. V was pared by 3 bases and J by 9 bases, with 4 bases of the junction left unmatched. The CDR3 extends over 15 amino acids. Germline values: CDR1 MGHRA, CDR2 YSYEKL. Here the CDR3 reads CASSQGTGGVSPLHF. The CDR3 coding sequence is TGCGCCAGCAGCCAGGGGACAGGGGGTGTTTCACCCCTCCACTTT.

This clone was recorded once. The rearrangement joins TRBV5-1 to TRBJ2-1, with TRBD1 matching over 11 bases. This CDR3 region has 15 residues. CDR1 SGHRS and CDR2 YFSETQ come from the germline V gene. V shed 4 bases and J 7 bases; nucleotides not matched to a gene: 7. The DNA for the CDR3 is TGCGCCAGCAGCCCGGGACAGGGGGTTAGGAATGAGCAGTTCTTC. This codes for CASSPGQGVRNEQFF.

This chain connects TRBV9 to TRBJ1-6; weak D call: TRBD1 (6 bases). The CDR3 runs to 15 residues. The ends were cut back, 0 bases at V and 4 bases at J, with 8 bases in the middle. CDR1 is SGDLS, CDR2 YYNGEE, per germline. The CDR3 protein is CASSVGTDYNSPLHF. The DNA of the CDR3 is TGTGCCAGCAGCGTAGGGACAGATTATAATTCACCCCTCCACTTT.

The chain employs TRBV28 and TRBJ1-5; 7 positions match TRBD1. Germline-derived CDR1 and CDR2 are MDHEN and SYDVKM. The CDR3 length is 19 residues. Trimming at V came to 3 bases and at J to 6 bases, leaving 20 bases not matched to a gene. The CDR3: CASSFIGGGFFRVIQPQHF. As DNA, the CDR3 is TGTGCCAGCAGTTTTATAGGAGGGGGCTTTTTTCGTGTAATTCAGCCCCAGCATTTT. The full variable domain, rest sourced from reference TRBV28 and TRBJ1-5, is DVKVTQSSRYLVKRTGEKVFLECVQDMDHENMFWYRQDPGLGLRLIYFSYDVKMKEKGDIPEGYSVSREKKERFSLILESASTNQTSMYLCASSFIGGGFFRVIQPQHFGDGTRLSIL.

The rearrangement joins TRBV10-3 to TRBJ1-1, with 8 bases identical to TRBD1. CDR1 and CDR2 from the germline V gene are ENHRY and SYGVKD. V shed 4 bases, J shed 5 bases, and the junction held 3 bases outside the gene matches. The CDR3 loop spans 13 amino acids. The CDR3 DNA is TGTGCCATCAGTGGACAGGGGAAGACTGAAGCTTTCTTT. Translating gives CAISGQGKTEAFF.

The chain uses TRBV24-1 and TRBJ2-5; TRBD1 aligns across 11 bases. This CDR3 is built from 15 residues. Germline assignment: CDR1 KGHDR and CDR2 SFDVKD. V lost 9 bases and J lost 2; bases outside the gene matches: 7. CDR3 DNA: TGTGCCACCTCCGGGACAGGGGGTACACAAGAGACCCAGTACTTC. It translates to CATSGTGGTQETQYF.

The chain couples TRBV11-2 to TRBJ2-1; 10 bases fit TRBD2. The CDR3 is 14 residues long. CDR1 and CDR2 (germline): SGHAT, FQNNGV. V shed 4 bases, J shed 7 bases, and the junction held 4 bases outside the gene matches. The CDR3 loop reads CASSSLAGRNEQFF. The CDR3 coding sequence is TGTGCCAGCAGCTCACTAGCGGGACGTAATGAGCAGTTCTTC.

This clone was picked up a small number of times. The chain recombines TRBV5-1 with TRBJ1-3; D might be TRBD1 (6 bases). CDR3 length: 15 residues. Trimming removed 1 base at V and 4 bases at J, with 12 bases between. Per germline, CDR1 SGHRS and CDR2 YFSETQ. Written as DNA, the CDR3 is TGCGCCAGCAGCTTGTCCTTCGGGACAGGAAACACCATATATTTT. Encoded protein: CASSLSFGTGNTIYF. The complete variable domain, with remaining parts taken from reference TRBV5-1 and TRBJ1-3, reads KAGVTQTPRYLIKTRGQQVTLSCSPISGHRSVSWYQQTPGQGLQFLFEYFSETQRNKGNFPGRFSGRQFSNSRSEMNVSTLELGDSALYLCASSLSFGTGNTIYFGEGSWLTVV.

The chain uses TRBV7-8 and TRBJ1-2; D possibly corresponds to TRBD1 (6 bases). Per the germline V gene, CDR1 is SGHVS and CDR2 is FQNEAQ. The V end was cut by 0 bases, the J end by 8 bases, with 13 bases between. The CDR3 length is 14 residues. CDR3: CASSLAYRELGYTF. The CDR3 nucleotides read TGTGCCAGCAGCTTAGCCTACAGGGAATTGGGCTACACCTTC.

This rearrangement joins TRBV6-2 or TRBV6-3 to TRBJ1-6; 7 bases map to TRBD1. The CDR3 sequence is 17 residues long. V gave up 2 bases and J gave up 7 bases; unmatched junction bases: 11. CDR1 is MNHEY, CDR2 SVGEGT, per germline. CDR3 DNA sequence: TGTGCCAGCAGTTACGGTGGTGGATTCAGGGGGAATTCACCCCTCCACTTT. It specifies CASSYGGGFRGNSPLHF.

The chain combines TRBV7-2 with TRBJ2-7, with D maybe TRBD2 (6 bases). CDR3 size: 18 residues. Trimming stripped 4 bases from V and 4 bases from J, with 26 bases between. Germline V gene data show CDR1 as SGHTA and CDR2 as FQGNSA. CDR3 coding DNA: TGTGCCAGCAGCTCAACGGCCCCGCTAAGTAGCGGATCTTACGAGCAGTACTTC. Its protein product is CASSSTAPLSSGSYEQYF.

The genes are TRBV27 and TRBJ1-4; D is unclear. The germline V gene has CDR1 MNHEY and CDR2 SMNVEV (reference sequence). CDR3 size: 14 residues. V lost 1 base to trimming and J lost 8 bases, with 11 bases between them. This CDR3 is CASSLFLGEEKLFF. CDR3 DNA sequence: TGTGCCAGCAGTTTATTTCTTGGAGAGGAAAAACTGTTTTTT.

CDR3 in DNA: TGTGCCAGCAGTTTATCATGGCAGAACACTGAAGCTTTCTTT. The encoded protein is CASSLSWQNTEAFF. This chain connects TRBV28 to TRBJ1-1; no clear D gene. Trimming cost V 1 base and J 1 base, with 7 bases left between them. CDR1 and CDR2 (germline): MDHEN, SYDVKM. The CDR3 has 14 amino acids.

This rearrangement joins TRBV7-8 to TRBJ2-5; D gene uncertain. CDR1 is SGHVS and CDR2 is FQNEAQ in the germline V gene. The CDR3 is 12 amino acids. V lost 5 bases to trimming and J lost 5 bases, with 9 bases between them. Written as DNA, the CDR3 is TGTGCCAGCAGCCCTCGCGAGGAGACCCAGTACTTC. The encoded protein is CASSPREETQYF.

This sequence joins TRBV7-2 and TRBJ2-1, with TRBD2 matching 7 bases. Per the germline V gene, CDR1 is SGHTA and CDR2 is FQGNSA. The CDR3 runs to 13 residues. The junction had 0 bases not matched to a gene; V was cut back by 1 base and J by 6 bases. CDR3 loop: CASSLGLANEQFF. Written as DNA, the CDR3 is TGTGCCAGCAGCTTAGGACTAGCCAATGAGCAGTTCTTC. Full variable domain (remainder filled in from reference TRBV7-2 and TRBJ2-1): GAGVSQSPSNKVTEKGKDVELRCDPISGHTALYWYRQSLGQGLEFLIYFQGNSAPDKSGLPSDRFSAERTGGSVSTLTIQRTQQEDSAVYLCASSLGLANEQFFGPGTRLTVL.

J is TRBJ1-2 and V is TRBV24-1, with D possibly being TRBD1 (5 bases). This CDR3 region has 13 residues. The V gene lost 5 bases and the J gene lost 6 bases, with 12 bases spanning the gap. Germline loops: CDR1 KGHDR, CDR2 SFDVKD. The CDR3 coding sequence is TGTGCCACCAGTGGCAGGGTAATGAATGGCTACACCTTC. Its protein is CATSGRVMNGYTF.

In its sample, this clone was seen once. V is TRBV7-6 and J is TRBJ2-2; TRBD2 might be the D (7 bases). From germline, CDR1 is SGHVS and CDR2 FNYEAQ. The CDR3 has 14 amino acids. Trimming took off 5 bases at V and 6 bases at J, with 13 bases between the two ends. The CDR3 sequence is CASSPRRGPGELFF. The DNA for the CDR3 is TGTGCCAGCAGCCCACGGCGGGGGCCCGGGGAGCTGTTTTTT.